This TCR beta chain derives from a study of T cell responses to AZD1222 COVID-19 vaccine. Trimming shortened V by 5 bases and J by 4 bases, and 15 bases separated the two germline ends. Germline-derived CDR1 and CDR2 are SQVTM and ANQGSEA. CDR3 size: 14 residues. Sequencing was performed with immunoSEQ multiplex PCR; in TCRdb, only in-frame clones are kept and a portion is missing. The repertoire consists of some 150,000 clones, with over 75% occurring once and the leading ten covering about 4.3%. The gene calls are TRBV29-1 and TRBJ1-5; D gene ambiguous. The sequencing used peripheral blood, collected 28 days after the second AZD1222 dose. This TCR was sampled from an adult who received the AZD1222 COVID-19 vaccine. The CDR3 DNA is TGCAGCGTTAATGAGGGTGCGGCTAATCAGCCCCAGCATTTT. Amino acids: CSVNEGAANQPQHF.